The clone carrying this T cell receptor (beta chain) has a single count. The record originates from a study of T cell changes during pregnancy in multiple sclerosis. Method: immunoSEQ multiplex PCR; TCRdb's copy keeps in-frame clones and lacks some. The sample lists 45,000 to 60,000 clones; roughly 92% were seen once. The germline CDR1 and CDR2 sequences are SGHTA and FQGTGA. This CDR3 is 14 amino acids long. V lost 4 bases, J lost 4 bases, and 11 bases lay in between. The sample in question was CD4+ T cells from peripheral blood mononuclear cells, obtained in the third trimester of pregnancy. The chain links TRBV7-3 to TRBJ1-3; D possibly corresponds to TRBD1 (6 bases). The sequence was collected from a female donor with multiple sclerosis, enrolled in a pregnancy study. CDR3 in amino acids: CASSSTGSGNTIYF. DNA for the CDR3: TGTGCCAGCAGCTCTACAGGGTCCGGAAACACCATATATTTT.